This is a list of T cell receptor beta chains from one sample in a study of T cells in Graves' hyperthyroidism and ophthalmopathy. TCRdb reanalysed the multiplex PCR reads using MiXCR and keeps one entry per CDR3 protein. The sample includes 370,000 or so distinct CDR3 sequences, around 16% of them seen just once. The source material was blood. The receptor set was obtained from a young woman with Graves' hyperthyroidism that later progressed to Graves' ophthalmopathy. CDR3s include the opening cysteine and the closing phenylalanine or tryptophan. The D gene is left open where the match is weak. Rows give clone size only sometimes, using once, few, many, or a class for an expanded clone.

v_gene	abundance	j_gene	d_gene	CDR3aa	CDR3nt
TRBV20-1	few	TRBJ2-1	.	CSAMQRHEQFF	TGCAGTGCTATGCAGAGACATGAGCAGTTCTTC
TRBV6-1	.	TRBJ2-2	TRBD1	CASSHTMLPGGGSGELFF	TGTGCCAGCAGCCATACTATGCTTCCAGGGGGCGGTTCCGGGGAGCTGTTTTTT
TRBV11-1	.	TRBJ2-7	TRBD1	CASSFPGTELSYEQYF	TGTGCCAGCAGTTTTCCCGGGACAGAGCTGTCCTACGAGCAGTACTTC
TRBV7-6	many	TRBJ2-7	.	CASSLGTESYEQYF	TGTGCCAGCAGCTTAGGCACGGAGTCCTACGAGCAGTACTTC
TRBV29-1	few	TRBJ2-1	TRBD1	CSVFGGRGQDNEQFF	TGCAGCGTTTTTGGGGGCAGGGGGCAAGACAATGAGCAGTTCTTC
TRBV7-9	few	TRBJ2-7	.	CASSLAGQGLSYEQYF	TGTGCCAGCAGCTTAGCCGGGCAGGGGCTCTCCTACGAGCAGTACTTC
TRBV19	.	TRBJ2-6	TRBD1	CASTGQGYPGANVLTF	TGTGCCAGTACGGGACAGGGGTATCCCGGGGCCAACGTCCTGACTTTC
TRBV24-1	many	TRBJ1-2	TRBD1	CATSPGQKGGYTF	TGTGCCACCAGCCCGGGACAGAAAGGGGGCTACACCTTC
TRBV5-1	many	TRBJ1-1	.	CASSSPQGLMNTEAFF	TGCGCCAGCAGCTCGCCACAGGGCCTAATGAACACTGAAGCTTTCTTT
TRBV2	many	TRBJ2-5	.	CASSGGGDPYF	TGTGCCAGCAGTGGCGGTGGGGACCCGTACTTC
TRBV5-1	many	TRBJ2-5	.	CASSPDRDWETQYF	TGCGCCAGCAGCCCAGACCGGGACTGGGAGACCCAGTACTTC
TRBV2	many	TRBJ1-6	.	CASRLTEYNSPLHF	TGTGCCAGCAGGCTGACAGAGTATAATTCACCCCTCCACTTT
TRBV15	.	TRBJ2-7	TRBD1	CATSRGDRSTDEQYF	TGTGCCACCAGCAGGGGGGACAGGAGCACGGACGAGCAGTACTTC
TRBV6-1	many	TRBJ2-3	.	CASSKGVVRAFPDTQYF	TGTGCCAGCAGCAAAGGGGTCGTGAGGGCATTTCCAGATACGCAGTATTTT
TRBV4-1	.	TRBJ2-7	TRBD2	CASSQDRLAAYEQYF	TGTGCCAGCAGCCAAGATCGACTAGCAGCCTACGAGCAGTACTTC
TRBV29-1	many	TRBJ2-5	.	CSVEQDEEQETQYF	TGCAGCGTGGAGCAAGACGAGGAACAAGAGACCCAGTACTTC
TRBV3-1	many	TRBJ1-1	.	CASSQSWMNTEAFF	TGTGCCAGCAGCCAATCATGGATGAACACTGAAGCTTTCTTT
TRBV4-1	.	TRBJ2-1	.	CASSQDLAGEQFF	TGCGCCAGCAGCCAAGACCTAGCAGGGGAGCAGTTCTTC
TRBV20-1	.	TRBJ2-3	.	CSAIGGSPDTQYF	TGCAGTGCTATTGGCGGGTCCCCAGATACGCAGTATTTT
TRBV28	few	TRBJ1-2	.	CASQDSYYGYTF	TGTGCCAGCCAAGACAGTTATTATGGCTACACCTTC
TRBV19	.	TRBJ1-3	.	CASETGNTIYF	TGTGCCAGCGAAACTGGAAACACCATATATTTT
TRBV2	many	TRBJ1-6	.	CASSERELGDNSPLHF	TGTGCCAGCAGTGAACGGGAGTTGGGGGATAATTCACCCCTCCACTTT
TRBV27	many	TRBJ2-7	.	CASSLLGGEQYF	TGTGCCAGCAGTTTATTGGGGGGTGAGCAGTACTTC
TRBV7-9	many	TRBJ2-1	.	CASSLVVHEQFF	TGTGCCAGCAGCTTAGTAGTGCATGAGCAGTTCTTC
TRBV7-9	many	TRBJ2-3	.	CASSPRVQSDTQYF	TGTGCCAGCAGCCCCCGCGTCCAGTCAGATACGCAGTATTTT
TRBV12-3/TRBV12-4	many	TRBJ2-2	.	CATPRESGLNTGELFF	TGTGCCACCCCCCGCGAGAGCGGGCTGAACACCGGGGAGCTGTTTTTT
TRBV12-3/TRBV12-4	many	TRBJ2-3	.	CASSLSGSQYF	TGTGCCAGCAGCCTTAGCGGTTCGCAGTATTTT